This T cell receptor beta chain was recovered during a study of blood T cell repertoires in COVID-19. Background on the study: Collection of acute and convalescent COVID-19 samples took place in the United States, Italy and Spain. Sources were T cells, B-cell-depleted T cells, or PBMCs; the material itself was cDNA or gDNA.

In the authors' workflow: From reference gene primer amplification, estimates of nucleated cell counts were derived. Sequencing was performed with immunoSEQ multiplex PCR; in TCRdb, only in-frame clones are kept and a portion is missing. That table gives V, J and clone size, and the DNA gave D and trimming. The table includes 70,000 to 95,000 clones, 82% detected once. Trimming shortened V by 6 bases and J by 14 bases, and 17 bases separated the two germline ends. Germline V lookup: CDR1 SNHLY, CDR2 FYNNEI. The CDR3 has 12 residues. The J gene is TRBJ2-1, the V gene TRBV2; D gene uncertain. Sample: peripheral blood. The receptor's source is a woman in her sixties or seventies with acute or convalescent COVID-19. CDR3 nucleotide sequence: TGTGCCAGCAGGAGGATTTATAGTGTAAAGTTCTTC. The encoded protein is CASRRIYSVKFF.